One and the same sample provided the 19 T cell receptor beta chains below, sequenced in a study of blood T cell repertoires in COVID-19. Only in-frame clones appear in the TCRdb table, and some are missing; sequencing was by immunoSEQ multiplex PCR. The table includes 99,000 or so clones, roughly 80% detected once. The sequenced sample was peripheral blood. The receptors were gathered from a man between 60 and 75 years old with acute or convalescent COVID-19.

The chain recombines TRBV3-1 (or the pseudogene TRBV3-2) with TRBJ2-2, with D perhaps matching TRBD2 (5 bases). V lost 1 base, J lost 4 bases, and 10 bases lay in between. CDR1 and CDR2 (germline): LGHDT, YNNKEL (reference sequence). This CDR3 region has 15 residues. The CDR3 DNA sequence: TGTGCCAGCAGCCAAGTAAGGACTTTCACCGGGGAGCTGTTTTTT. It codes for CASSQVRTFTGELFF.

This clone was counted once. The chain has TRBV15 and TRBJ1-6, with D tentatively TRBD1 (5 bases). The CDR3 sequence is 12 residues long. V dropped 0 bases and J dropped 14 bases, with 8 bases sitting between them. The germline V gene has CDR1 LNHNV and CDR2 YYDKDF (reference sequence). As DNA, the CDR3 is TGTGCCACCAGCAGAGATTCAGGGACCCTCCACTTT. Translated: CATSRDSGTLHF.

This clone was recorded a few times. This chain links TRBV5-6 with TRBJ2-5, with 7 bases lining up with TRBD1. The CDR3 runs to 15 residues. The trim removed 4 bases at V and 1 base at J, leaving 7 bases unmatched. Germline V CDR1 and CDR2: SGHDT, YYEEEE. This chain's CDR3 is CASSRDSGGQETQYF. In nucleotides, the CDR3 is TGTGCCAGCAGCCGAGACTCAGGGGGCCAAGAGACCCAGTACTTC.

This clone turned up a few times. The chain combines TRBV7-8 with TRBJ2-1; maybe TRBD2 (7 bases). Trimming took off 5 bases at V and 3 bases at J, with 20 bases between the two ends. This CDR3 comprises 17 residues. Germline-derived CDR1 and CDR2 are SGHVS and FQNEAQ. CDR3 nucleotide sequence: TGTGCCAGCAGCCCAAGGGGGAGATCTAGCGGCTACAATGAGCAGTTCTTC. It codes for CASSPRGRSSGYNEQFF. The whole variable domain, remainder taken from reference TRBV7-8 and TRBJ2-1, is GAGVSQSPRYKVAKRGQDVALRCDPISGHVSLFWYQQALGQGPEFLTYFQNEAQLDKSGLPSDRFFAERPEGSVSTLKIQRTQQEDSAVYLCASSPRGRSSGYNEQFFGPGTRLTVL.

The V gene is TRBV7-8, the J gene TRBJ2-3; tentative D call: TRBD2 (7 bases). Trimming left V 6 bases short and J 4 bases short, with 32 bases between. This CDR3 spans 20 amino acids. The germline V gene has CDR1 SGHVS and CDR2 FQNEAQ. The CDR3 here is CASSYAPIGGVTALPDTQYF. The CDR3 DNA reads TGTGCCAGCAGTTATGCGCCGATAGGGGGGGTAACCGCCCTGCCAGATACGCAGTATTTT.

The rearrangement links TRBV3-1 (or the pseudogene TRBV3-2) to TRBJ2-7; possible D gene TRBD2, 5 bases. Germline V gives CDR1 LGHDT, CDR2 YNNKEL (reference sequence). CDR3 length: 13 residues. Trimming shortened V by 4 bases and J by 5 bases, and 12 bases separated the two germline ends. In DNA, the CDR3 is TGTGCCAGCAGCCTGCGAAACGGGGACGAGCAGTACTTC. Translating it yields CASSLRNGDEQYF.

A few counts support this clone. The V gene is TRBV11-2, the J gene TRBJ2-7; the D gene is possibly TRBD1 (6 bases). The CDR3 is made up of 14 amino acids. Germline lookup yields CDR1 SGHAT and CDR2 FQNNGV. V lost 5 bases and J 4 bases, leaving 15 bases between the germline ends. CDR3 DNA: TGTGCCAGCAGCCCAACAGGGTCGGGGTACGAGCAGTACGTC. Encoded protein: CASSPTGSGYEQYV.

The chain employs TRBV5-1 and TRBJ2-7; weak D call: TRBD1 (6 bases). Trimming stripped 0 bases from V and 6 bases from J, with 7 bases between. Per germline, CDR1 SGHRS and CDR2 YFSETQ. CDR3 length equals 12 residues. The CDR3 sequence: CASSLAGAEQYF. The CDR3 DNA is TGCGCCAGCAGCTTGGCAGGGGCCGAGCAGTACTTC. Looking up the rest from reference TRBV5-1 and TRBJ2-7 gives the full variable domain: KAGVTQTPRYLIKTRGQQVTLSCSPISGHRSVSWYQQTPGQGLQFLFEYFSETQRNKGNFPGRFSGRQFSNSRSEMNVSTLELGDSALYLCASSLAGAEQYFGPGTRLTVT.

This chain connects TRBV5-8 to TRBJ1-5; a possible D gene is TRBD1 (6 bases). V lost 7 bases, J lost 1 base, and 9 bases lay in between. CDR3 length: 13 amino acids. Looked up from germline, CDR1 is SGHTS and CDR2 is YDEGEE. This chain's CDR3 is CASHGQSNQPQHF. Here the CDR3 DNA reads TGTGCCAGCCACGGACAGAGCAATCAGCCCCAGCATTTT.

This chain uses TRBV29-1 with TRBJ1-1, with 7 bases that match TRBD1. There are 14 residues in the CDR3. The V gene's germline CDR1 is SQVTM and CDR2 ANQGSEA. With 5 bases clipped from V and 0 bases from J, the junction kept 6 bases outside the gene matches. CDR3 amino acids: CSVMTGPLNTEAFF. CDR3 in DNA: TGCAGCGTTATGACAGGGCCTCTGAACACTGAAGCTTTCTTT.

This chain connects TRBV6-5 to TRBJ2-3; TRBD2 aligns across 12 bases. Germline trimming cut 5 bases from V and 6 bases from J; bases unmatched to any gene: 3. This CDR3 has 14 residues. Germline lookup yields CDR1 MNHEY and CDR2 SVGAGI. The CDR3 nucleotides are TGTGCCAGCAGTCTAACTAGCGGGAGGGATACGCAGTATTTT. The encoded protein is CASSLTSGRDTQYF.

V and J are TRBV7-9 and TRBJ2-3; 7 nucleotides match TRBD2. Germline CDR1 is SEHNR and CDR2 is FQNEAQ (reference sequence). This CDR3 has 13 residues. The V gene end was trimmed by 3 bases and the J gene end by 6 bases; junction bases not matched to a gene: 3. CDR3 nucleotides: TGTGCCAGCAGCTTTGCGGGAGTCGATACGCAGTATTTT. Amino acids: CASSFAGVDTQYF.

The rearrangement links TRBV2 to TRBJ2-7; possible D gene TRBD2, 7 bases. There are 16 residues in the CDR3. V shed 2 bases and J shed 1 base, with 15 bases lying between them. In germline, CDR1 is SNHLY, CDR2 FYNNEI. CDR3 sequence (DNA): TGTGCCAGCAGTGAATTAGGGGCGGGGGCGTCCTACGAGCAGTACGTC. Translated, it gives CASSELGAGASYEQYV.

The chain employs TRBV19 and TRBJ2-1; D unresolved. This CDR3 region has 14 residues. The V and J ends lost 3 bases and 0 bases respectively, with 6 bases between them. The V gene's germline CDR1 is LNHDA and CDR2 SQIVND (reference sequence). The CDR3 protein is CASSISGSYNEQFF. DNA for the CDR3: TGTGCCAGTAGTATCAGTGGCTCCTACAATGAGCAGTTCTTC. Complete variable domain (other parts from reference TRBV19 and TRBJ2-1): DGGITQSPKYLFRKEGQNVTLSCEQNLNHDAMYWYRQDPGQGLRLIYYSQIVNDFQKGDIAEGYSVSREKKESFPLTVTSAQKNPTAFYLCASSISGSYNEQFFGPGTRLTVL.

This clone was counted once. The rearrangement uses TRBV6-6 and TRBJ1-5; D gene ambiguous. V was clipped by 6 bases and J by 3 bases, with 15 bases between them. The CDR3 spans 15 residues. Germline CDR1 is MNHNY and CDR2 is SVGAGI (reference sequence). The CDR3 protein is CASSARQGANQPQHF. For the CDR3, the DNA is TGTGCCAGCAGCGCCCGACAAGGCGCCAATCAGCCCCAGCATTTT.

J is TRBJ1-5 and V is TRBV6-1, with 8 bases lining up with TRBD1. CDR1 is MNHNS and CDR2 is SASEGT in the germline V gene. This CDR3 region has 15 residues. V lost 3 bases and J lost 5; bases outside the gene matches: 6. The CDR3 is CASSDPGQVDQPQHF. CDR3 bases: TGTGCCAGCAGTGACCCGGGACAGGTCGATCAGCCCCAGCATTTT.

The J gene is TRBJ2-7, the V gene TRBV7-8; 13 nucleotides match TRBD2. From germline, CDR1 is SGHVS and CDR2 FQNEAQ. CDR3 length: 18 residues. Germline trimming cut 5 bases from V and 2 bases from J; bases unmatched to any gene: 12. The CDR3: CASSVDRGTSGTTYEQYV. CDR3 bases: TGTGCCAGCAGCGTCGACAGGGGGACTAGCGGGACAACCTACGAGCAGTACGTC.

This chain links TRBV19 with TRBJ1-2, with D perhaps TRBD1 (6 bases). This CDR3 contains 14 residues. V was pared by 6 bases and J by 8 bases, with 19 bases between. Germline CDR1 LNHDA, CDR2 SQIVND (reference sequence). The CDR3 sequence: CASSPQTGSGGYTF. DNA for the CDR3: TGTGCCAGTAGCCCCCAGACAGGATCGGGGGGCTACACCTTC.

The CDR3 DNA reads TGTGCCAGCAGCCCTGGGACAGTCGGAGCGGGAGATACGCAGTATTTT. Protein: CASSPGTVGAGDTQYF. V usage is TRBV5-4 and J usage is TRBJ2-3; weak D call: TRBD1 (7 bases). CDR1 is SGHNT, CDR2 YYREEE, per germline (reference sequence). This CDR3 region has 16 residues. V lost 4 bases, J lost 5 bases, and 20 bases lay in between.